These 5 T cell receptor beta chains originate from one sample sequenced in a study of blood T cell repertoires in COVID-19. Sequencing was performed with immunoSEQ multiplex PCR; in TCRdb, only in-frame clones are kept and a portion is missing. The repertoire holds approximately 65,000 clones, with roughly 88% as singletons. Material: peripheral blood. These receptor sequences come from a human donor in a cohort sampled during active COVID-19.

This chain connects TRBV9 to TRBJ2-2, with 9 bases aligning to TRBD1. J was trimmed by 6 bases and V by 3 bases; bases with no gene match: 9. The CDR3 runs 16 residues. Looked up from germline, CDR1 is SGDLS and CDR2 is YYNGEE. The CDR3 here is CASSARGQGPAGELFF. The CDR3, as DNA: TGTGCCAGCAGCGCAAGGGGACAGGGCCCTGCCGGGGAGCTGTTTTTT.

This chain uses TRBV13 with TRBJ1-2; TRBD1 is a possible D gene (6 bases). V was pared by 2 bases and J by 3 bases, with 13 bases between. Germline CDR1 reads PRHDT; CDR2 reads FYEKMQ (reference sequence). There are 15 residues in the CDR3. The CDR3 sequence: CASSLTGIEDYGYTF. CDR3 DNA: TGTGCCAGCAGCTTAACAGGGATAGAGGACTATGGCTACACCTTC. The variable domain in full, with the rest retrieved from reference TRBV13 and TRBJ1-2, is AAGVIQSPRHLIKEKRETATLKCYPIPRHDTVYWYQQGPGQDPQFLISFYEKMQSDKGSIPDRFSAQQFSDYHSELNMSSLELGDSALYFCASSLTGIEDYGYTFGSGTRLTVV.

V is TRBV19 and J is TRBJ1-2; the D gene is possibly TRBD1 (6 bases). Germline V gives CDR1 LNHDA, CDR2 SQIVND (reference sequence). The CDR3 loop spans 12 amino acids. This chain's CDR3 is CAAADRLYGYTF. The CDR3 nucleotides are TGTGCTGCGGCCGACAGGTTATATGGCTACACCTTC.

The rearrangement uses TRBV7-2 and TRBJ2-1; 7 bases fit TRBD2. The ends lost 1 base at V and 5 bases at J; junction bases unmatched: 5. The CDR3 spans 15 residues. From germline, CDR1 is SGHTA and CDR2 FQGNSA. CDR3 sequence: CASSLGGGRHNEQFF. Here the CDR3 DNA reads TGTGCCAGCAGCTTAGGGGGCGGGAGACACAATGAGCAGTTCTTC.

The gene calls are TRBV28 and TRBJ2-5; TRBD2 agrees at 8 bases. Germline V gene sequence: CDR1 MDHEN, CDR2 SYDVKM. CDR3 length equals 16 residues. Unmatched junction bases numbered 12, after V lost 4 bases and J lost 5 bases. The CDR3 bases are TGTGCCAGCAGTTCCCTGGAGCGGGAGCGTGCGGAGACCCAGTACTTC. It yields the protein CASSSLERERAETQYF.